This T cell receptor beta chain was retrieved from a study of cytomegalovirus exposure and HLA in healthy donors. Notes on the study in general: Several of the most significant clusters appeared, in a later analysis, to be linked to common viral pathogens. It was reported that the classifier diagnosed cytomegalovirus status with high specificity and sensitivity in both the original and validation cohorts.

This CDR3 comprises 17 residues. V shed 5 bases, J shed 2 bases, and the junction held 12 bases outside the gene matches. Germline CDR1 LNHDA, CDR2 SQIVND (reference sequence). PCR was performed using 60 Vbeta and 13 Jbeta primers. Profiling relied on immunoSEQ multiplex PCR, and the TCRdb table lists in-frame clones only, not all of them. Of 150,000 to 200,000 clones detected, roughly 85% appear once; the ten largest clones hold over 11%. A remark on this clone: Its matching antigen is unknown.

The TCR sequence derives from a man in his fifties in good health and CMV-seropositive. The chain links TRBV19 to TRBJ1-5; TRBD1 agrees at 7 bases. Sequenced input: PBMCs. The CDR3 here is CASSPSNRGKGNQPQHF. The CDR3 DNA reads as TGTGCCAGTAGTCCCAGTAACAGGGGTAAGGGCAATCAGCCCCAGCATTTT. Complete variable domain (other parts from reference TRBV19 and TRBJ1-5): DGGITQSPKYLFRKEGQNVTLSCEQNLNHDAMYWYRQDPGQGLRLIYYSQIVNDFQKGDIAEGYSVSREKKESFPLTVTSAQKNPTAFYLCASSPSNRGKGNQPQHFGDGTRLSIL.